This entry lists 16 T cell receptor beta chains sequenced from one sample in a study of blood T cell repertoires in COVID-19. Generated by immunoSEQ multiplex PCR, the TCRdb table keeps only in-frame clones and is missing some. The table shows under 300,000 clones, with 70% to 85% occurring only once. The sequenced sample consisted of peripheral blood. Source of these receptors: a woman at least 80 years old with acute or convalescent COVID-19.

Note on this clone: The germline gene is not matched at one end of the junction; a read error may be the cause. This specimen includes other DNA sequences encoding the same CDR3. The gene calls are TRBV7-9 and TRBJ1-5; D gene ambiguous. CDR1 SEHNR and CDR2 FQNEAQ come from the germline V gene (reference sequence). The CDR3 consists of 14 residues. CDR3 bases: TGCGCCAGCAGCTTTGAGGCAGATTATCAGCCCCAGCATTTT. Its translation is CASSFEADYQPQHF.

The CDR3 spells CASSLRRGEQFF. For the CDR3, the DNA is TGTGCCAGCAGTTTAAGGCGGGGTGAGCAGTTCTTC. The chain recombines TRBV12-3 or TRBV12-4 with TRBJ2-1, with D tentatively TRBD2 (6 bases). This CDR3 spans 12 amino acids. The V gene lost 2 bases and the J gene lost 9 bases, with 8 bases spanning the gap.

This clone was seen only once. The V gene is TRBV5-8, the J gene TRBJ2-3; 15 bases match TRBD2. The trim removed 4 bases at V and 4 bases at J, leaving 7 bases unmatched. Per the germline V gene, CDR1 is SGHTS and CDR2 is YDEGEE. The CDR3 covers 17 residues. The CDR3 region is CASSRTSGGARADTQYF. The DNA of the CDR3 is TGTGCCAGCAGCAGGACTAGCGGGGGGGCCAGGGCAGATACGCAGTATTTT.

CDR3 sequence: CASSQEGRLYGYTF. DNA for the CDR3: TGTGCCAGCAGCCAAGAGGGGCGGCTCTATGGCTACACCTTC. This chain uses TRBV3-1 (or the pseudogene TRBV3-2) with TRBJ1-2, with D tentatively TRBD1 (5 bases). Trimming shortened V by 0 bases and J by 4 bases, and 9 bases separated the two germline ends. This CDR3 is built from 14 residues. Germline values: CDR1 LGHDT, CDR2 YNNKEL (reference sequence).

This clone was seen just once. The V call is TRBV12-3 or TRBV12-4, the J call TRBJ2-7, with D hard to call. The CDR3 length is 12 residues. Trimming left V 5 bases short and J 0 bases short, with 5 bases between. CDR3 DNA: TGTGCCAGCAGTCCAAACTCCTACGAGCAGTACTTC. Protein product: CASSPNSYEQYF.

This clone was picked up a small number of times. The chain joins TRBV5-5 to TRBJ2-1, with 10 bases fitting TRBD2. This CDR3 is built from 18 residues. The germline V gene has CDR1 SGHKS and CDR2 YYEKEE (reference sequence). With 3 bases clipped from V and 5 bases from J, the junction kept 14 bases outside the gene matches. The CDR3 spells CASSSWASGGMVNNEQFF. In DNA, the CDR3 is TGTGCCAGCAGCTCCTGGGCTAGCGGGGGAATGGTCAACAATGAGCAGTTCTTC.

The chain joins TRBV2 to TRBJ1-1; 7 nucleotides align to TRBD1. CDR3 size: 15 residues. The trim removed 6 bases at V and 5 bases at J, leaving 12 bases unmatched. Germline CDR1 reads SNHLY; CDR2 reads FYNNEI. CDR3 sequence (DNA): TGTGCCAGCAGCTTACAACAGGGGTCGGATACTGAAGCTTTCTTT. As protein: CASSLQQGSDTEAFF. The full variable domain, in which reference TRBV2 and TRBJ1-1 provide the parts outside the CDR3, is EPEVTQTPSHQVTQMGQEVILRCVPISNHLYFYWYRQILGQKVEFLVSFYNNEISEKSEIFDDQFSVERPDGSNFTLKIRSTKLEDSAMYFCASSLQQGSDTEAFFGQGTRLTVV.

The chain uses TRBV5-5 and TRBJ2-7; 7 nucleotides agree with TRBD1. The J segment lost 1 base and the V segment lost 4 bases, leaving 20 bases of the junction unmatched. This CDR3 has 19 amino acids. Germline V gene data show CDR1 as SGHKS and CDR2 as YYEKEE (reference sequence). CDR3 sequence reads: CASSLSFVSSRQGSYEQYF. In DNA form, the CDR3 reads TGTGCCAGCAGCCTATCGTTTGTTTCTTCAAGACAGGGATCCTACGAGCAGTACTTC.

The V gene is TRBV12-5, the J gene TRBJ1-5; D is possibly TRBD1 (5 bases). The germline V gene encodes CDR1 LGHNT and CDR2 FRNRAP. Deletions cut 4 bases from V and 3 bases from J, with 13 bases between. The CDR3 spans 15 residues. The CDR3 protein is CASGSQGGYNQPQHF. The CDR3 nucleotides read TGTGCTAGTGGTTCCCAGGGCGGCTACAATCAGCCCCAGCATTTT. The whole variable domain, remainder taken from reference TRBV12-5 and TRBJ1-5, is DARVTQTPRHKVTEMGQEVTMRCQPILGHNTVFWYRQTMMQGLELLAYFRNRAPLDDSGMPKDRFSAEMPDATLATLKIQPSEPRDSAVYFCASGSQGGYNQPQHFGDGTRLSIL.

This clone was picked up a small number of times. The rearrangement links TRBV10-3 to TRBJ2-2; 8 nucleotides match TRBD1. The CDR3 is 15 amino acids. Germline CDR1 reads ENHRY; CDR2 reads SYGVKD. The V gene end was trimmed by 2 bases and the J gene end by 3 bases; junction bases not matched to a gene: 2. CDR3: CAISENRGDTGELFF. CDR3 nucleotide sequence: TGTGCCATCAGTGAGAACAGGGGGGACACCGGGGAGCTGTTTTTT.

DNA of the CDR3: TGTGCCAGCAGTGGCAGGAAGACCTACAATGAGCAGTTCTTC. This codes for CASSGRKTYNEQFF. The V gene is TRBV28, the J gene TRBJ2-1, with D uncertain. The CDR3 spans 14 residues. V lost 5 bases and J 2 bases, leaving 10 bases between the germline ends. Germline CDR1 is MDHEN and CDR2 is SYDVKM. The whole variable domain, remainder taken from reference TRBV28 and TRBJ2-1, is DVKVTQSSRYLVKRTGEKVFLECVQDMDHENMFWYRQDPGLGLRLIYFSYDVKMKEKGDIPEGYSVSREKKERFSLILESASTNQTSMYLCASSGRKTYNEQFFGPGTRLTVL.

This clone was seen just once. The gene calls are TRBV19 and TRBJ1-1, with D tentatively TRBD1 (5 bases). CDR3 size: 15 residues. Germline CDR1 is LNHDA and CDR2 is SQIVND (reference sequence). V was shortened by 3 bases and J by 0 bases, with 11 bases between the two germline ends. CDR3 bases: TGTGCCAGTAGTATGGGGGAGGGAGTGAACACTGAAGCTTTCTTT. Amino acid sequence: CASSMGEGVNTEAFF. The full variable domain, with the rest looked up from reference TRBV19 and TRBJ1-1, is DGGITQSPKYLFRKEGQNVTLSCEQNLNHDAMYWYRQDPGQGLRLIYYSQIVNDFQKGDIAEGYSVSREKKESFPLTVTSAQKNPTAFYLCASSMGEGVNTEAFFGQGTRLTVV.

The J gene is TRBJ1-1, the V gene TRBV5-1; D is possibly TRBD1 (5 bases). The CDR3 runs 13 residues. V was shortened by 4 bases and J by 6 bases, with 13 bases between the two germline ends. Germline CDR1 reads SGHRS; CDR2 reads YFSETQ. The CDR3 DNA is TGCGCCAGCAGCATAACCGACAGATCTGAAGCTTTCTTT. As protein: CASSITDRSEAFF.

The CDR3 DNA follows: TGTGCCAGTAGTATGAACAGGGGGGCTTCACCCCTCCACTTT. Protein sequence: CASSMNRGASPLHF. The chain joins TRBV19 to TRBJ1-6, with 8 bases identical to TRBD1. Germline-derived CDR1 and CDR2 are LNHDA and SQIVND (reference sequence). This CDR3 region has 14 residues. After removal of 3 bases from V and 9 bases from J, the junction contained 4 bases not matched to a gene.

The V gene is TRBV29-1, the J gene TRBJ1-2; weak D call: TRBD1 (5 bases). The CDR3 sequence is 11 residues long. Trimming left V 7 bases short and J 3 bases short, with 9 bases between. The germline V gene encodes CDR1 SQVTM and CDR2 ANQGSEA. The DNA for the CDR3 is TGCAGCGCCCAACAGGACTATGGCTACACCTTC. Translation gives CSAQQDYGYTF.

V and J are TRBV4-1 and TRBJ2-3, with 15 bases that match TRBD2. This CDR3 comprises 20 residues. From germline, CDR1 is MGHRA and CDR2 YSYEKL. J gave up 2 bases and V 4 bases, and 13 bases lay outside the gene matches. CDR3: CASSPDPGTSGGRDTDTQYF. CDR3 DNA: TGCGCCAGCAGCCCAGATCCCGGGACTAGCGGGGGGCGGGACACAGATACGCAGTATTTT.